This T cell receptor beta chain comes out of a study of cytomegalovirus exposure and HLA in healthy donors. Comments on this clone: Its antigen is as yet unknown.

Regarding the study as a whole: It was 164 TCR beta chains that were listed as cytomegalovirus-associated. Productive rates of about 87% or about 30% were seen for most TCR beta V segments in an earlier analysis. Follow-up analysis found HLA locus-dependent TCR association rates, highest for DRB1 and lowest for HLA-C.

V lost 3 bases and J lost 2; bases outside the gene matches: 7. From germline, CDR1 is SQVTM and CDR2 ANQGSEA. This CDR3 region has 15 residues. The PCR was carried out with 60 Vbeta primers and 13 Jbeta primers. The protocol was immunoSEQ multiplex PCR, while the TCRdb copy is restricted to in-frame clones and leaves out a portion. Of approximately 190,000 clones listed, about 90% are singletons. While unrecorded immune exposures were likely, the donors were nominally healthy when sampled. The clonotype originates from a man aged 25 to 45 in good health and CMV-seronegative. The chain links TRBV29-1 to TRBJ2-3; TRBD1 agrees at 8 bases. Input material: PBMCs. CDR3 protein: CSVELGQGHTDTQYF. The CDR3 nucleotides are TGCAGCGTTGAGTTAGGACAGGGCCACACAGATACGCAGTATTTT.